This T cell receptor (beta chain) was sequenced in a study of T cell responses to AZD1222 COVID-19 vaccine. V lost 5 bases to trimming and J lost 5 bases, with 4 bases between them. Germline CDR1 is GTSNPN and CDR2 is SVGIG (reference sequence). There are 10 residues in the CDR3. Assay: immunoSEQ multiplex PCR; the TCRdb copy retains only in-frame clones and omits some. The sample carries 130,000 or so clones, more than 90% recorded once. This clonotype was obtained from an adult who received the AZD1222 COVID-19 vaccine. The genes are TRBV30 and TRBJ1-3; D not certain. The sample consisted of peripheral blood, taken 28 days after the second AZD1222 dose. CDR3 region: CAWGRNTIYF. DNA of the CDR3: TGTGCCTGGGGCAGAAACACCATATATTTT.